This entry is about one TCR beta chain. The antigen remains unidentified. Mismatch with germline at one junction end may stem from a read error. The data were obtained in a study of OX40 agonist ivuxolimab in advanced cancers. About the study: The mean age was roughly 60 years, ranging from about 20 to 90, with around four fifths of participants male. Partial responses were achieved by three patients, of whom one had hepatocellular carcinoma and two had cutaneous melanoma. Eligibility admitted prior anti-PD-1, anti-PD-L1 or anti-CTLA-4 therapy; 35% to 40% had some. Overall study findings and caveats: Both CD4+ and CD8+ T cell populations in blood had undergone clonal expansion by week 6 at 0.1 to 3.0 mg/kg.

Assay used: immunoSEQ multiplex PCR; TCRdb lists only in-frame clones, some missing. The profile shows 45,000 to 50,000 clones, around 86% of them singletons. The CDR3 is made up of 15 amino acids. Germline CDR1 and CDR2: LNHDA and SQIVND (reference sequence). The clonotype was recovered from an adult with an advanced solid tumor such as melanoma, head and neck, liver or kidney cancer. This chain connects TRBV19 to TRBJ1-3; no clear D gene. The source was CD4+ or CD8+ T cells sorted from blood, collected in a trial of the OX40 agonist ivuxolimab. The CDR3 region is CASSIKGFSGNTIYF. The CDR3 DNA sequence: TGTGCCAGTAGTATTAAGGGATTCTCTGGGAACACCATATATTTT.